This T cell receptor (beta chain) appears in the sequencing data of a study of blood T cell repertoires in COVID-19. Study at large: Samples came from the United States, Italy and Spain, spanning acute and convalescent COVID-19.

This CDR3 spans 16 amino acids. CDR1 is SGDLS, CDR2 YYNGEE, per germline. The junction had 12 bases not matched to a gene; V was cut back by 3 bases and J by 7 bases. Sequenced by immunoSEQ multiplex PCR; TCRdb stores in-frame clones only, minus some. The data show 310,000 or so clones, roughly 90% seen once. The source material was peripheral blood. J is TRBJ1-2 and V is TRBV9, with 10 bases matching TRBD1. This clonotype was sampled from a man aged 18 to 35 who had recovered from COVID-19. The DNA for the CDR3 is TGTGCCAGCAGCGCCTCGACCCCGGGACAGGGGACTGGCTACACCTTC. Translated, it gives CASSASTPGQGTGYTF.